Below, 27 T cell receptor beta chains from the same sample are listed, as sequenced in a study of T cell repertoires in cytomegalovirus infection. Their recognized antigens are unknown. TCRdb called the reads again in MiXCR, with one record for every CDR3 protein. The sample lists around 900,000 distinct CDR3 sequences; approximately 32% were seen once. The starting material was cultured CD8+ T cells from PBMCs, obtained from culture after CMV antigen stimulation. These TCRs come from a human donor in good health (CMV status not recorded). Some clones in this sample may be carry-over from other donors' samples.

This clonotype was found a few times. This rearrangement joins TRBV4-2 to TRBJ2-3; no definite D call. This CDR3 is built from 16 residues. Germline V gene data show CDR1 as LGHNA and CDR2 as YNFKEQ. V was clipped by 0 bases and J by 5 bases, with 15 bases between them. The DNA of the CDR3 is TGTGCCAGCAGCCAAGATCGGTGGCCGCAAATAGATACGCAGTATTTT. It encodes CASSQDRWPQIDTQYF.

This clonotype was seen only a few times. The chain recombines TRBV19 with TRBJ1-2; 8 positions match TRBD1. The germline CDR1 and CDR2 sequences are LNHDA and SQIVND (reference sequence). With V trimmed by 5 bases and J by 6 bases, 14 bases remained unmatched. The CDR3 totals 16 residues. CDR3 region: CASSHKLDRVFDGYTF. For the CDR3, the DNA is TGTGCCAGTAGTCACAAACTGGACAGGGTTTTCGATGGCTACACCTTC.

There are a few counts of this clonotype. One end of the junction fails to match germline, which may point to a read error. This chain links TRBV7-7 with TRBJ2-3; TRBD1 is a possible D gene (6 bases). Germline CDR1 reads SSHAT; CDR2 reads FNYEAQ (reference sequence). The CDR3 has 14 residues. The CDR3: CASSLATGSDTQYF. The CDR3 nucleotides are TGTGCTAGCAGCTTAGCGACAGGCTCAGATACGCAGTATTTT.

V usage is TRBV6-5 and J usage is TRBJ2-2; D remains unclear. Trimming left V 6 bases short and J 1 base short, with 9 bases between. This CDR3 is 14 amino acids long. Germline V gene sequence: CDR1 MNHEY, CDR2 SVGAGI. The CDR3 here is CASRREMNTGELFF. In nucleotides, the CDR3 is TGTGCCAGCAGAAGAGAGATGAACACCGGGGAGCTGTTTTTT.

The sample holds a few counts of this clonotype. The rearrangement uses TRBV7-6 and TRBJ2-1; 9 bases match TRBD2. The ends lost 8 bases at V and 3 bases at J; junction bases unmatched: 8. The length of the CDR3 is 15 residues. CDR1 is SGHVS and CDR2 is FNYEAQ in the germline V gene. The CDR3 reads CASSLGTSNYNEQFF. The CDR3 region has the DNA TGTGCCAGCTCCCTAGGGACTAGCAACTACAATGAGCAGTTCTTC. Together with reference TRBV7-6 and TRBJ2-1, the CDR3 gives the full variable domain: GAGVSQSPRYKVTKRGQDVALRCDPISGHVSLYWYRQALGQGPEFLTYFNYEAQQDKSGLPNDRFSAERPEGSISTLTIQRTEQRDSAMYRCASSLGTSNYNEQFFGPGTRLTVL.

In its sample, this clonotype was seen many times. This sequence joins TRBV7-9 and TRBJ2-7; D is perhaps TRBD2 (7 bases). Germline V gene lookup returns CDR1 SEHNR and CDR2 FQNEAQ (reference sequence). CDR3 length equals 16 residues. V shed 4 bases and J shed 2 bases, with 18 bases lying between them. Here the CDR3 reads CASSSRGGVLTYEQYF. DNA of the CDR3: TGTGCCAGCAGCTCGAGGGGGGGGGTCCTCACCTACGAGCAGTACTTC.

CDR3 coding DNA: TGTGCCAGCAGTTACTCGGCGGATTTAAGCAATCAGCCCCAGCATTTT. Its translation is CASSYSADLSNQPQHF. The genes are TRBV6-6 and TRBJ1-5; D uncertain. CDR1 MNHNY and CDR2 SVGAGI come from the germline V gene (reference sequence). The CDR3 has 16 residues. Trimming shortened V by 0 bases and J by 1 base, and 10 bases separated the two germline ends.

V gene TRBV7-9 combines with J gene TRBJ2-1, with 10 bases fitting TRBD2. The CDR3 extends over 16 amino acids. CDR1 and CDR2 from the germline V gene are SEHNR and FQNEAQ (reference sequence). J was trimmed by 3 bases and V by 1 base; bases with no gene match: 3. The DNA for the CDR3 is TGTGCCAGCAGCTTAGAGGGACTAGCGCGCTACAATGAGCAGTTCTTC. Amino acids: CASSLEGLARYNEQFF. The variable domain in full, with the rest retrieved from reference TRBV7-9 and TRBJ2-1, is DTGVSQNPRHKITKRGQNVTFRCDPISEHNRLYWYRQTLGQGPEFLTYFQNEAQLEKSRLLSDRFSAERPKGSFSTLEIQRTEQGDSAMYLCASSLEGLARYNEQFFGPGTRLTVL.

The rearrangement links TRBV7-6 to TRBJ2-1, with D maybe TRBD1 (6 bases). Germline values: CDR1 SGHVS, CDR2 FNYEAQ. Between the trimmed V and J ends, which lost 6 bases and 7 bases, there was a span of 10 bases. There are 12 residues in the CDR3. DNA for the CDR3: TGTGCCAGCAGAATACAGGGAAATGAGCAGTTCTTC. Translation gives CASRIQGNEQFF.

This clonotype occurred a few times. The chain joins TRBV6-1 to TRBJ2-3; D unclear. Trimming removed 6 bases at V and 1 base at J, with 5 bases between. The CDR3 runs to 12 residues. Germline lookup yields CDR1 MNHNS and CDR2 SASEGT. CDR3 in amino acids: CASRTRTDTQYF. The CDR3 DNA follows: TGTGCCAGCAGGACCCGCACAGATACGCAGTATTTT.

This clonotype has a handful of counts. CDR3 loop: CATNSGGNTEAFF. The DNA of the CDR3 is TGTGCCACCAACAGCGGAGGCAACACTGAAGCTTTCTTT. V is TRBV15 and J is TRBJ1-1; D is uncertain. There are 13 residues in the CDR3. V lost 7 bases and J lost 2, with 11 bases in between. CDR1 is LNHNV and CDR2 is YYDKDF in the germline V gene (reference sequence).

V usage is TRBV27 and J usage is TRBJ1-2; possibly TRBD1 for D (6 bases). Germline values: CDR1 MNHEY, CDR2 SMNVEV (reference sequence). Trimming took off 0 bases at V and 6 bases at J, with 11 bases between the two ends. This CDR3 has 14 amino acids. CDR3 DNA: TGTGCCAGCAGTTTATCTAGGGGGAGCGATGGCTACACCTTC. Protein sequence: CASSLSRGSDGYTF.

At least ten counts were recorded for this clonotype. This chain connects TRBV7-8 to TRBJ1-1; TRBD1 aligns across 7 bases. CDR3 length: 17 residues. V gave up 2 bases and J gave up 1 base; unmatched junction bases: 10. Germline CDR1 SGHVS, CDR2 FQNEAQ. This CDR3 is CASSLPPTGSANTEAFF. In DNA form, the CDR3 reads TGTGCCAGCAGCTTACCTCCGACAGGGTCCGCGAACACTGAAGCTTTCTTT.

This clonotype was counted only a few times. The genes are TRBV5-4 and TRBJ1-1; tentative D call: TRBD1 (5 bases). This CDR3 region has 12 residues. Deletions cut 4 bases from V and 6 bases from J, with 10 bases between. CDR1 and CDR2 (germline): SGHNT, YYREEE (reference sequence). The chain's CDR3 is CASSAGRSEAFF. CDR3 sequence (DNA): TGTGCCAGCAGCGCGGGACGATCTGAAGCTTTCTTT.

This clonotype was counted a few times. The V and J genes are TRBV11-2 and TRBJ1-1; D not certain. There are 15 residues in the CDR3. V shed 7 bases and J shed 0 bases, with 15 bases lying between them. Per germline, CDR1 SGHAT and CDR2 FQNNGV. The CDR3 region is CASTLEGTMNTEAFF. CDR3 DNA: TGTGCCAGCACCCTAGAGGGTACCATGAACACTGAAGCTTTCTTT.

The chain combines TRBV5-6 with TRBJ1-5; 10 bases are a match to TRBD1. Germline V CDR1 and CDR2: SGHDT, YYEEEE. The CDR3 has 14 residues. Germline trimming cut 2 bases from V and 6 bases from J; bases unmatched to any gene: 2. The CDR3 protein is CASSFGTGAQPQHF. The CDR3, as DNA: TGTGCCAGCAGCTTCGGGACAGGGGCTCAGCCCCAGCATTTT.

The chain combines TRBV6-6 with TRBJ1-5, with D unresolved. V was pared by 5 bases and J by 2 bases, with 19 bases between. The length of the CDR3 is 17 residues. Germline V lookup: CDR1 MNHNY, CDR2 SVGAGI (reference sequence). The CDR3 nucleotides read TGTGCCAGCAGTCTGAGAGGGAACATCGTTGGCAATCAGCCCCAGCATTTT. Its translation: CASSLRGNIVGNQPQHF.

The genes are TRBV27 and TRBJ2-1; D is unresolved. CDR3 length equals 15 residues. Per germline, CDR1 MNHEY and CDR2 SMNVEV (reference sequence). Trimming shortened V by 3 bases and J by 8 bases, and 17 bases separated the two germline ends. CDR3 coding DNA: TGTGCCAGCAGTTTGCCCAGTCGCCTAATCTATGAGCAGTTCTTC. Encoded protein: CASSLPSRLIYEQFF.

This clonotype was detected once. The CDR3 region has the DNA TGCGCCAGCAGCGGACGGGGGGGCCGAGGCGGGGAGCTGTTTTTT. Translated, it gives CASSGRGGRGGELFF. V and J are TRBV4-3 and TRBJ2-2; 8 bases are shared with TRBD2. This CDR3 contains 15 residues. The V and J ends lost 5 bases and 7 bases, in that order; junction bases with no gene match: 9. From germline, CDR1 is LGHNA and CDR2 YSLEER.

This chain links TRBV29-1 with TRBJ2-7; D might be TRBD1 (6 bases). Trimming left V 6 bases short and J 2 bases short, with 14 bases between. The CDR3 has 13 amino acids. CDR1 SQVTM and CDR2 ANQGSEA come from the germline V gene. CDR3 in amino acids: CSVLTGVTYEQYF. CDR3 in DNA: TGCAGCGTGCTGACAGGAGTCACCTACGAGCAGTACTTC.

This clonotype was observed a few times. V usage is TRBV7-6 and J usage is TRBJ2-1, with a weak D call TRBD1 (6 bases). Germline V gene lookup returns CDR1 SGHVS and CDR2 FNYEAQ. CDR3 length equals 17 residues. The ends were cut back, 2 bases at V and 3 bases at J, with 17 bases in the middle. The chain's CDR3 is CASSLRIGGGGYNEQFF. CDR3 DNA sequence: TGTGCCAGCAGCTTAAGAATAGGTGGGGGCGGCTACAATGAGCAGTTCTTC.

V usage is TRBV4-1 and J usage is TRBJ2-1; 7 bases align to TRBD2. The CDR3 length is 11 residues. With 8 bases clipped from V and 6 bases from J, the junction kept 1 base outside the gene matches. Germline V gene lookup returns CDR1 MGHRA and CDR2 YSYEKL. The CDR3 sequence is CASGRGNEQFF. In nucleotides, the CDR3 is TGCGCCAGCGGGAGGGGCAATGAGCAGTTCTTC.

This clonotype was detected many times. The chain couples TRBV7-2 to TRBJ2-2; 8 bases map to TRBD2. Germline trimming cut 0 bases from V and 7 bases from J; bases unmatched to any gene: 16. CDR3 length equals 19 residues. The germline V gene encodes CDR1 SGHTA and CDR2 FQGNSA. The CDR3 DNA reads as TGTGCCAGCAGCTTAGCCCTCTCTTCGCGCGGGGGGTGGATCGGGGAGCTGTTTTTT. This translates into CASSLALSSRGGWIGELFF.

This clonotype is a singleton in its sample. A much bigger clone sits one base away, suggesting this may be a read error. The V call is TRBV10-3, the J call TRBJ2-3; D may be TRBD1 (6 bases). The closer fit of TRBJ1-5 to the DNA end suggests the J call may be wrong. This CDR3 comprises 18 residues. Germline CDR1 ENHRY, CDR2 SYGVKD. The CDR3 protein is CAISDTKGKRGGPDTQHF. CDR3 sequence (DNA): TGTGCCATCAGTGATACGAAAGGGAAGCGGGGGGGCCCAGATACGCAGCATTTT.

There are many counts of this clonotype. The rearrangement joins TRBV7-9 to TRBJ1-1, with 8 bases lining up with TRBD1. The V segment lost 3 bases and the J segment 5 bases; nucleotides outside the gene matches: 11. The CDR3 length is 16 residues. From germline, CDR1 is SEHNR and CDR2 FQNEAQ (reference sequence). This chain's CDR3 is CASSFPGQGTGTEAFF. DNA for the CDR3: TGTGCCAGCAGCTTTCCAGGACAGGGAACGGGGACTGAAGCTTTCTTT.

This clonotype was detected a few times. The V call is TRBV5-8, the J call TRBJ1-5, with a tentative D call TRBD1 (5 bases). Germline values: CDR1 SGHTS, CDR2 YDEGEE. The CDR3 extends over 19 amino acids. V lost 0 bases to trimming and J lost 1 base, with 20 bases between them. CDR3 region: CASSLAGREFGLSNQPQHF. The CDR3, as DNA: TGTGCCAGCAGCTTGGCGGGCAGGGAGTTTGGGTTGAGCAATCAGCCCCAGCATTTT.

The V and J genes are TRBV4-1 and TRBJ2-1; the match to TRBD1 covers 7 bases. Trimming at V came to 4 bases and at J to 0 bases, leaving 9 bases not matched to a gene. CDR3 length: 17 amino acids. Looked up from germline, CDR1 is MGHRA and CDR2 is YSYEKL. The CDR3 sequence is CASSLAQGVSSYNEQFF. CDR3 bases: TGCGCCAGCAGCCTGGCCCAGGGGGTGAGCTCCTACAATGAGCAGTTCTTC.